This T cell receptor (beta chain) was observed in a study of Graves' ophthalmopathy and Graves' hyperthyroidism. The sequenced template was RNA, covering the TCR beta CDR3 region. Second-round multiplex PCR came after first-round RT-PCR with HTBI primers. TCRdb reprocessed the multiplex PCR reads with MiXCR, giving one entry per CDR3 protein. The sample consists of just over 400,000 distinct CDR3 sequences, over 20% of them appearing once. The V and J ends lost 8 bases and 5 bases respectively, with 24 bases between them. This CDR3 contains 16 residues. Germline V lookup: CDR1 SNHLY, CDR2 FYNNEI. Many counts were recorded for this clonotype. Its target is unknown. Study-level points and caveats: Clonotypes were expanded in thyroid at above 0.001 frequency, and most also appeared in blood.

Cases classed as stable hyperthyroidism had no ophthalmopathy within 18 months of follow-up. PBMCs came from roughly 10 ml of fresh peripheral blood. This clonotype was obtained from a woman aged 18-29 years with stable Graves' hyperthyroidism. The sample was peripheral blood. The chain joins TRBV2 to TRBJ1-1; tentatively, D is TRBD1 (6 bases). The CDR3: CASETGTSFLGTEAFF. In nucleotides, the CDR3 is TGTGCCAGCGAAACAGGGACTTCGTTCTTGGGGACTGAAGCTTTCTTT.